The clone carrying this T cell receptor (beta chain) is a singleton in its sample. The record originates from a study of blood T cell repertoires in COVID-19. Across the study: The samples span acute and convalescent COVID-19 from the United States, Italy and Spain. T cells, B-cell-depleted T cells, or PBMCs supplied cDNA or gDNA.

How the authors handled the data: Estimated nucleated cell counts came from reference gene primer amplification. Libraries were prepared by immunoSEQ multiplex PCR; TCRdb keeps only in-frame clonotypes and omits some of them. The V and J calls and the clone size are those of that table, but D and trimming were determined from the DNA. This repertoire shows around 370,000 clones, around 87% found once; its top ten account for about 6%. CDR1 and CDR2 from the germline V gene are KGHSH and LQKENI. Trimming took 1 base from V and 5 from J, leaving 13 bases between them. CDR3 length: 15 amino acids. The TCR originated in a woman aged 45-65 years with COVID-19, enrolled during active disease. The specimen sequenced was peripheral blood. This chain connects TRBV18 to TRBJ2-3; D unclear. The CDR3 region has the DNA TGTGCCAGCTCACCACGGCGGTCCTTGGGAGATACGCAGTATTTT. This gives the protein CASSPRRSLGDTQYF.